These 5 T cell receptor beta chains came from one sample sequenced in a study of radiation and T cells in renal cell carcinoma. The time point was: blood 2 weeks post-SBRT. Treatment noted: 15 Gy SBRT to primary tumor, nephrectomy 4 weeks later. The data were produced by immunoSEQ multiplex PCR, yet TCRdb's version contains in-frame clones alone and is incomplete. This sample has more than 150,000 clones; about nine tenths occur once, and the top ten carry roughly 13%. Sequenced material: blood, taken from a patient whose treatment included radiotherapy and nephrectomy. All receptors derive from a woman aged 45-65 years with renal cell carcinoma.

As concerns this clone: One junction end does not reproduce the germline sequence, and a read error may be involved. V and J are TRBV7-3 and TRBJ2-1, with 8 bases aligning to TRBD1. Germline V lookup: CDR1 SGHTA, CDR2 FQGTGA. The CDR3 totals 16 residues. For the CDR3, the DNA is TGTGCCAGCAGCCTAACCCCGGGACAGGCCTACAATGAGCAGTTCTTC. This encodes CASSLTPGQAYNEQFF.

The chain carries TRBV19 and TRBJ1-1; 9 positions match TRBD1. Germline assignment: CDR1 LNHDA and CDR2 SQIVND (reference sequence). Trimming removed 5 bases from V and 5 bases from J; junction bases left unmatched: 12. This CDR3 contains 16 residues. The CDR3 here is CASSAPGQGNGTEAFF. CDR3 bases: TGTGCCAGTAGTGCTCCGGGACAGGGAAACGGGACTGAAGCTTTCTTT.

The rearrangement uses TRBV2 and TRBJ2-7; D is ambiguous. In germline, CDR1 is SNHLY, CDR2 FYNNEI. V gave up 2 bases and J gave up 3 bases, with 5 bases separating them. CDR3 length equals 12 residues. CDR3 amino acids: CASSEQDYEQYF. The CDR3 DNA sequence: TGTGCCAGCAGTGAACAAGACTACGAGCAGTACTTC. Variable domain in full (rest from reference TRBV2 and TRBJ2-7): EPEVTQTPSHQVTQMGQEVILRCVPISNHLYFYWYRQILGQKVEFLVSFYNNEISEKSEIFDDQFSVERPDGSNFTLKIRSTKLEDSAMYFCASSEQDYEQYFGPGTRLTVT.

V and J are TRBV6-1 and TRBJ2-7; unclear D gene. The CDR3 totals 15 residues. The germline gives CDR1 MNHNS, CDR2 SASEGT. Trimming removed 0 bases from V and 3 bases from J, with 12 bases in between. The CDR3 bases are TGTGCCAGCAGTGAAGCTCACTTGTCGGTCTACGAGCAGTACTTC. Amino acids: CASSEAHLSVYEQYF.

In its sample, this clone was seen a few times. The chain carries TRBV29-1 and TRBJ1-1; perhaps TRBD1 as D (6 bases). V shed 6 bases and J shed 7 bases, with 18 bases lying between them. The CDR3 is made up of 13 amino acids. Germline CDR1 reads SQVTM; CDR2 reads ANQGSEA. CDR3 region: CSVMPGGHGEAFF. The CDR3 coding sequence is TGCAGCGTCATGCCTGGGGGGCACGGTGAAGCTTTCTTT.